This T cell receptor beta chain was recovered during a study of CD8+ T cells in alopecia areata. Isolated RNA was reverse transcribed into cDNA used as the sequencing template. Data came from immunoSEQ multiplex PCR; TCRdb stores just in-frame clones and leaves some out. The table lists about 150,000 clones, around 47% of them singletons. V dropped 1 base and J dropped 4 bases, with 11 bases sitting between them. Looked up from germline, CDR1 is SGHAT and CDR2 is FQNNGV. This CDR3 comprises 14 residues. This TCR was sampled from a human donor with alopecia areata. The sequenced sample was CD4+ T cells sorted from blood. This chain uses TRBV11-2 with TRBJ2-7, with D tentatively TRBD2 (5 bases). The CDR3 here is CASSLGGSLYEQYF. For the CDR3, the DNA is TGTGCCAGCAGCTTAGGAGGGAGCTTGTACGAGCAGTACTTC.